These 32 T cell receptor beta chains were all obtained from the same sample, sequenced in a study of blood T cells in healthy people across ages. The authors ran a second PCR of about 6 to 11 cycles using a sample-barcoded 5' primer and a J-beta primer mix. TCRdb independently ran MiXCR on the 5' RACE reads; one entry per CDR3 protein. The sample has some 1 million distinct CDR3 sequences, 45% seen once. Sequenced: blood. The source of these receptors is a woman in her fifties or sixties in good health.

This clonotype was detected only a few times. This chain links TRBV3-1 with TRBJ2-5; D unresolved. V was trimmed by 0 bases and J by 4 bases, leaving 12 bases between them. This CDR3 is 15 amino acids long. Germline lookup yields CDR1 LGHDT and CDR2 YNNKEL (reference sequence). The CDR3 sequence is CASSQDGKGGETQYF. CDR3 nucleotide sequence: TGTGCCAGCAGCCAAGACGGAAAAGGCGGAGAGACCCAGTACTTC.

The table lists this clonotype with a few counts. This chain uses TRBV12-3 or TRBV12-4 with TRBJ2-2; tentative D call: TRBD2 (6 bases). V was pared by 1 base and J by 1 base, with 7 bases between. This CDR3 has 15 residues. In DNA form, the CDR3 reads TGTGCCAGCAGTTTAGAGGGAGGGAACACCGGGGAGCTGTTTTTT. Encoded protein: CASSLEGGNTGELFF.

The chain recombines TRBV6-1 with TRBJ2-7, with D possibly being TRBD2 (5 bases). Germline lookup yields CDR1 MNHNS and CDR2 SASEGT. CDR3 length: 13 amino acids. V was shortened by 7 bases and J by 6 bases, with 16 bases between the two germline ends. CDR3 amino acids: CASTPAVAGEQYF. The CDR3 DNA follows: TGTGCCAGCACCCCAGCGGTTGCGGGCGAGCAGTACTTC.

This clonotype was counted between two and nine times. Sequence at one end of the junction differs from germline and may be a read error. The V and J genes are TRBV7-9 and TRBJ1-2, with TRBD1 matching over 8 bases. CDR1 is SEHNR and CDR2 is FQNEAQ in the germline V gene (reference sequence). The CDR3 length is 16 residues. CDR3 sequence: CASSSAGTGEHYGYTF. In DNA form, the CDR3 reads TGTGCCAGTAGCTCAGCCGGGACAGGAGAGCACTATGGCTACACCTTC.

The sample holds many counts of this clonotype. V is TRBV28 and J is TRBJ2-7, with 10 bases that match TRBD1. Losses at the gene ends were 6 bases for V and 3 bases for J; bases not matched to a gene: 5. CDR3 size: 14 residues. Germline lookup yields CDR1 MDHEN and CDR2 SYDVKM. The CDR3 nucleotides read TGTGCCAGCAGCACCGGGACAGGGGTCTACGAGCAGTACTTC. As protein: CASSTGTGVYEQYF.

The CDR3 loop reads CASTGNSYEQYF. The CDR3 DNA sequence: TGTGCCAGCACCGGGAACAGCTACGAGCAGTACTTC. V and J are TRBV2 and TRBJ2-7; the D gene is possibly TRBD2 (5 bases). The germline V gene encodes CDR1 SNHLY and CDR2 FYNNEI. Trimming cost V 7 bases and J 3 bases, with 10 bases left between them. CDR3 length: 12 amino acids.

This clonotype was observed a few times. Here the CDR3 reads CASQKDNQPQHF. DNA for the CDR3: TGTGCCAGCCAAAAGGATAATCAGCCCCAGCATTTT. This chain joins TRBV5-6 and TRBJ1-5; D ambiguous. The CDR3 sequence is 12 residues long. Germline values: CDR1 SGHDT, CDR2 YYEEEE. V lost 7 bases to trimming and J lost 4 bases, with 9 bases between them.

This chain links TRBV5-4 with TRBJ1-2, with D possibly being TRBD1 (6 bases). Per germline, CDR1 SGHNT and CDR2 YYREEE (reference sequence). Trimming shortened V by 4 bases and J by 6 bases, and 13 bases separated the two germline ends. CDR3 size: 13 residues. In nucleotides, the CDR3 is TGTGCCAGCAGCCGGCTAGGGGGTAATGGCTACACCTTC. Translating it yields CASSRLGGNGYTF.

The chain combines TRBV20-1 with TRBJ2-7, with 13 bases fitting TRBD2. The V and J ends lost 6 bases and 2 bases, in that order; junction bases with no gene match: 7. Looked up from germline, CDR1 is DFQATT and CDR2 is SNEGSKA (reference sequence). This CDR3 is 15 amino acids long. The CDR3 reads CSAQFTSGRAYEQYF. For the CDR3, the DNA is TGCAGTGCCCAATTTACTAGCGGGAGGGCCTACGAGCAGTACTTC.

In its sample, this clonotype was seen a few times. The CDR3 bases are TGCAGTGCTAGACTAGTAGATACGCAGTATTTT. As protein: CSARLVDTQYF. This chain connects TRBV20-1 to TRBJ2-3; D call uncertain. The CDR3 has 11 amino acids. V lost 2 bases and J 5 bases, leaving 5 bases between the germline ends. Germline V gene data show CDR1 as DFQATT and CDR2 as SNEGSKA (reference sequence).

This clonotype has just a few counts. The chain combines TRBV27 with TRBJ1-2, with 9 bases that match TRBD1. The CDR3 has 15 residues. CDR1 and CDR2 (germline): MNHEY, SMNVEV (reference sequence). Germline trimming cut 4 bases from V and 9 bases from J; bases unmatched to any gene: 12. CDR3 sequence: CASSSRPGTGYSYTF. The CDR3 coding sequence is TGTGCCAGCAGTTCCCGACCGGGGACAGGGTACAGCTACACCTTC.

This clonotype was observed a handful of times. The chain combines TRBV27 with TRBJ2-7; TRBD2 aligns across 7 bases. The length of the CDR3 is 15 residues. Per germline, CDR1 MNHEY and CDR2 SMNVEV (reference sequence). Trimming cost V 5 bases and J 0 bases; bases outside gene matches: 7. The CDR3: CASSPRGGGSYEQYF. DNA of the CDR3: TGTGCCAGCAGTCCGCGGGGCGGGGGCTCCTACGAGCAGTACTTC.

V gene TRBV6-1 combines with J gene TRBJ2-3; the D gene could be TRBD1 or TRBD2 (6 bases each). CDR3 length: 15 residues. Germline V gives CDR1 MNHNS, CDR2 SASEGT. The ends were cut back, 6 bases at V and 1 base at J, with 14 bases in the middle. The CDR3 coding sequence is TGTGCCAGCAGGCTTTCCGGGGGCGGCACAGATACGCAGTATTTT. It specifies CASRLSGGGTDTQYF.

The rearrangement links TRBV20-1 to TRBJ2-1; D remains unclear. This CDR3 is built from 15 residues. V gave up 4 bases and J gave up 0 bases, with 13 bases separating them. Germline V gene lookup returns CDR1 DFQATT and CDR2 SNEGSKA (reference sequence). The CDR3 DNA follows: TGCAGTGCTATTGAGACTGGATTCTCCTACAATGAGCAGTTCTTC. This translates into CSAIETGFSYNEQFF.

This clonotype has a count of ten or more. The chain joins TRBV30 to TRBJ1-2; 12 nucleotides agree with TRBD1. Losses at the gene ends were 3 bases for V and 6 bases for J; bases not matched to a gene: 2. The CDR3 consists of 13 residues. Germline values: CDR1 GTSNPN, CDR2 SVGIG (reference sequence). The CDR3 DNA reads TGTGCCTGGAGGGGACAGGGGGCTGATGGCTACACCTTC. Its protein is CAWRGQGADGYTF. The full variable domain, rest sourced from reference TRBV30 and TRBJ1-2, is SQTIHQWPATLVQPVGSPLSLECTVEGTSNPNLYWYRQAAGRGLQLLFYSVGIGQISSEVPQNLSASRPQDRQFILSSKKLLLSDSGFYLCAWRGQGADGYTFGSGTRLTVV.

The chain recombines TRBV3-1 with TRBJ2-1; D tentatively reads TRBD1 or TRBD2 (5 bases each). The DNA end is a closer match to TRBJ2-7, so the J assignment may be wrong. CDR3 size: 16 residues. Germline V gives CDR1 LGHDT, CDR2 YNNKEL (reference sequence). The CDR3 region is CASSQVPGPPYNEQYF. DNA of the CDR3: TGTGCCAGCAGCCAAGTTCCGGGACCCCCTTACAATGAGCAGTACTTC.

V is TRBV28 and J is TRBJ2-5; 8 positions match TRBD2. Germline loops: CDR1 MDHEN, CDR2 SYDVKM. This CDR3 comprises 14 residues. The V gene end was trimmed by 3 bases and the J gene end by 7 bases; junction bases not matched to a gene: 7. Here the CDR3 DNA reads TGTGCCAGCAGTTTTCCGGGGGGGGTTGGGACCCAGTACTTC. Its translation: CASSFPGGVGTQYF.

The chain joins TRBV7-2 to TRBJ2-5; the match to TRBD2 covers 10 bases. Germline values: CDR1 SGHTA, CDR2 FQGNSA. The V gene end was trimmed by 7 bases and the J gene end by 11 bases; junction bases not matched to a gene: 16. The CDR3 has 15 amino acids. In DNA, the CDR3 is TGTGCCAGCACCACCGCTAGCGGGAGTATCGATGAGCAGTACTTC. Amino acid sequence: CASTTASGSIDEQYF.

J is TRBJ2-1 and V is TRBV6-5; tentatively, D is TRBD1 (6 bases). V lost 0 bases to trimming and J lost 9 bases, with 18 bases between them. Germline values: CDR1 MNHEY, CDR2 SVGAGI. This CDR3 is 16 amino acids long. The CDR3 nucleotides read TGTGCCAGCAGTTACTCGAGGCAGAGGGGGTCTAGTGAGCAGTTCTTC. Translation gives CASSYSRQRGSSEQFF.

This clonotype was detected a few times. The genes are TRBV27 and TRBJ2-7; 8 nucleotides agree with TRBD1. V lost 7 bases, J lost 4 bases, and 18 bases stayed unmatched. This CDR3 has 17 residues. From germline, CDR1 is MNHEY and CDR2 SMNVEV (reference sequence). The CDR3 DNA reads as TGTGCCAGCACTCCGCTCCAACCGGCAGGGGGCTTTTACGAGCAGTACTTC. This codes for CASTPLQPAGGFYEQYF.

The V and J genes are TRBV3-1 and TRBJ2-7, with 7 nucleotides matching TRBD2. The CDR3 runs 18 residues. Trimming at V came to 3 bases and at J to 0 bases, leaving 14 bases not matched to a gene. Germline V gene sequence: CDR1 LGHDT, CDR2 YNNKEL (reference sequence). The CDR3 here is CASSHDKEGGLSSYEQYF. CDR3 bases: TGTGCCAGCAGCCACGATAAAGAGGGAGGGCTAAGCTCCTACGAGCAGTACTTC.

This chain connects TRBV11-2 to TRBJ2-7; 8 bases map to TRBD1. The CDR3 runs to 15 residues. V lost 3 bases to trimming and J lost 4 bases; unmatched junction nucleotides: 8. From germline, CDR1 is SGHAT and CDR2 FQNNGV. CDR3 sequence reads: CASSLVDRVRYEQYF. In nucleotides, the CDR3 is TGTGCCAGCAGCTTGGTGGACAGGGTTAGGTACGAGCAGTACTTC.

A word on this clonotype: A read error may produce the germline difference seen at one junction end. The chain is built from TRBV2 and TRBJ2-1; 8 nucleotides agree with TRBD1. Germline V gene lookup returns CDR1 SNHLY and CDR2 FYNNEI. There are 13 residues in the CDR3. The CDR3, as DNA: TGTGCCAGCGGTGAAGCTTGGACAGGGTTGCAGTTCTTC. Encoded protein: CASGEAWTGLQFF.

The rearrangement uses TRBV20-1 and TRBJ1-2; D might be TRBD1 (6 bases). The V and J ends lost 6 bases and 6 bases respectively, with 23 bases between them. Germline V gene data show CDR1 as DFQATT and CDR2 as SNEGSKA (reference sequence). The CDR3 consists of 15 residues. The CDR3 region has the DNA TGCAGTGCAGCCCTGTATCAAGGGGGAGTAGATGGCTACACCTTC. Its protein is CSAALYQGGVDGYTF.

The chain uses TRBV7-2 and TRBJ2-4, with D perhaps assigned TRBD1 or TRBD2 (5 bases each). The CDR3 sequence is 13 residues long. Germline CDR1 SGHTA, CDR2 FQGNSA. Between the trimmed V and J ends, which lost 4 bases and 8 bases, there was a span of 12 bases. CDR3 residues: CASSWGRGDIQYF. In DNA, the CDR3 is TGTGCCAGCAGCTGGGGACGGGGAGACATTCAGTACTTC. The whole variable domain, filled in from reference TRBV7-2 and TRBJ2-4, reads GAGVSQSPSNKVTEKGKDVELRCDPISGHTALYWYRQSLGQGLEFLIYFQGNSAPDKSGLPSDRFSAERTGGSVSTLTIQRTQQEDSAVYLCASSWGRGDIQYFGAGTRLSVL.

The chain employs TRBV11-2 and TRBJ2-3; the match to TRBD2 covers 14 bases. The V gene's germline CDR1 is SGHAT and CDR2 FQNNGV. The CDR3 loop spans 21 amino acids. The V segment lost 0 bases and the J segment 7 bases; nucleotides outside the gene matches: 18. This CDR3 is CASSLDPWTGLAGEWAYTQYF. DNA of the CDR3: TGTGCCAGCAGCTTAGATCCTTGGACGGGACTAGCGGGAGAATGGGCATATACGCAGTATTTT.

CDR3 DNA: TGTGCCAGCAGCACGATTGACTATGGCTACACCTTC. Amino acid sequence: CASSTIDYGYTF. V and J are TRBV6-6 and TRBJ1-2, with unresolved D. Germline V gives CDR1 MNHNY, CDR2 SVGAGI (reference sequence). The CDR3 contains 12 residues. Trimming left V 6 bases short and J 3 bases short, with 8 bases between.

The V and J genes are TRBV5-1 and TRBJ2-7, with 9 positions matching TRBD1. Germline V gene sequence: CDR1 SGHRS, CDR2 YFSETQ. The CDR3 is made up of 17 amino acids. J gave up 4 bases and V 0 bases, and 11 bases lay outside the gene matches. The CDR3 spells CASSLGTRTGTGYEQYF. In nucleotides, the CDR3 is TGCGCCAGCAGCTTGGGGACTCGAACCGGGACAGGGTACGAGCAGTACTTC.

V and J are TRBV9 and TRBJ2-3; D is possibly TRBD2 (5 bases). The CDR3 sequence is 18 residues long. CDR1 is SGDLS, CDR2 YYNGEE, per germline. V shed 0 bases and J shed 4 bases, with 21 bases lying between them. DNA of the CDR3: TGTGCCAGCAGCGTAGCTACGAGGACGAGGGCGTCGGCAGATACGCAGTATTTT. Translated, it gives CASSVATRTRASADTQYF.

This clonotype was seen only a few times. The chain employs TRBV29-1 and TRBJ1-1; tentative D call: TRBD1 (5 bases). V dropped 1 base and J dropped 5 bases, with 20 bases sitting between them. Per germline, CDR1 SQVTM and CDR2 ANQGSEA. There are 16 residues in the CDR3. This chain's CDR3 is CSVEVDLAGGGTEAFF. DNA of the CDR3: TGCAGCGTTGAAGTAGACCTGGCTGGGGGAGGTACTGAAGCTTTCTTT. Looking up the rest from reference TRBV29-1 and TRBJ1-1 gives the full variable domain: SAVISQKPSRDICQRGTSLTIQCQVDSQVTMMFWYRQQPGQSLTLIATANQGSEATYESGFVIDKFPISRPNLTFSTLTVSNMSPEDSSIYLCSVEVDLAGGGTEAFFGQGTRLTVV.

V and J are TRBV27 and TRBJ2-5; 9 bases map to TRBD1. The J call is uncertain, as TRBJ2-7 better fits the DNA end. CDR1 is MNHEY and CDR2 is SMNVEV in the germline V gene (reference sequence). There are 14 residues in the CDR3. The CDR3 loop reads CASSNRDRVYEQYF. In nucleotides, the CDR3 is TGTGCCAGCAGCAACCGGGACAGGGTCTACGAGCAGTACTTC.

The chain couples TRBV12-3 or TRBV12-4 to TRBJ2-4, with TRBD1 matching over 8 bases. Matching the DNA end better, TRBJ2-7 makes the J call doubtful. The CDR3 is 16 amino acids. CDR3 protein: CASSHQTGAGGCEQYF. For the CDR3, the DNA is TGTGCCAGCAGTCACCAGACAGGGGCGGGTGGGTGCGAGCAGTACTTC.